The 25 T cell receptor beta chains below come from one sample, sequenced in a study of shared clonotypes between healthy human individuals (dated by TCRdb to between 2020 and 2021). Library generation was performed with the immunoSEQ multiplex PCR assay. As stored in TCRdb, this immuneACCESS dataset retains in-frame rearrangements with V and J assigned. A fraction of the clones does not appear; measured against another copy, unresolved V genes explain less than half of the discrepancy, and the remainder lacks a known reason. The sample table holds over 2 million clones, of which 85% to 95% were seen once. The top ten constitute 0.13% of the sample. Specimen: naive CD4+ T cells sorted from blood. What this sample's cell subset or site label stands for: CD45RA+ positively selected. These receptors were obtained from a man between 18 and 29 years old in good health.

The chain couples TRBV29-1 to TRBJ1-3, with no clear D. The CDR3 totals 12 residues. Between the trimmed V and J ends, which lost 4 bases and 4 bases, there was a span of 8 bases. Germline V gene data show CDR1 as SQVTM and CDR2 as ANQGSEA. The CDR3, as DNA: TGCAGCGTTGCCACACAGGGAAACACCATATATTTT. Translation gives CSVATQGNTIYF.

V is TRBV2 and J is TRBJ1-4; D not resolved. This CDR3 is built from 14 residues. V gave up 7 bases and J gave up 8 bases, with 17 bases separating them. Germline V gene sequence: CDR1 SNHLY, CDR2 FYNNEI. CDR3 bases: TGTGCCAGCACTGGGAGGCAGATCAGGGAAAAACTGTTTTTT. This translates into CASTGRQIREKLFF.

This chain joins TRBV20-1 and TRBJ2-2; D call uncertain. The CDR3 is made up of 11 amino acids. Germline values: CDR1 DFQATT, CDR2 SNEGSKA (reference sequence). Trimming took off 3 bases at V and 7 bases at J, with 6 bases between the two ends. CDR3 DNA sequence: TGCAGTGCTAGGGACCTCGGGGAGCTGTTTTTT. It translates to CSARDLGELFF.

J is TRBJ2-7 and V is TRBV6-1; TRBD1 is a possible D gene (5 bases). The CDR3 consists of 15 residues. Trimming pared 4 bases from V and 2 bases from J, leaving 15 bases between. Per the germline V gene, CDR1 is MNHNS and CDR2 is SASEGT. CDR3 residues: CASSAGQLSPYEQYF. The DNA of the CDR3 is TGTGCCAGCAGTGCCGGACAATTATCCCCCTACGAGCAGTACTTC.

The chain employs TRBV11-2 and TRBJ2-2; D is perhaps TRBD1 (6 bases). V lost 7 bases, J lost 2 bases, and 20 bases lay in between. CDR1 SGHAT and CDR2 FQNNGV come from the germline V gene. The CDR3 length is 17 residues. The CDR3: CASNHLSWDKNTGELFF. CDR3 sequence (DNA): TGTGCCAGCAACCATCTTTCTTGGGACAAAAACACCGGGGAGCTGTTTTTT.

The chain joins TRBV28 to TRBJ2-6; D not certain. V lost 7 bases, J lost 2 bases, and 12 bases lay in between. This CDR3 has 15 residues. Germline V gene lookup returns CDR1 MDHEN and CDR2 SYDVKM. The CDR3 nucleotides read TGTGCCAGCACCCCCCAGATAACTGGGGCCAACGTCCTGACTTTC. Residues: CASTPQITGANVLTF.

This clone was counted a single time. The CDR3 DNA reads TGTGCCAGCAGCTTAGTCACCGGACGGGGGGCAGATACGCAGTATTTT. It encodes CASSLVTGRGADTQYF. The chain carries TRBV11-1 and TRBJ2-3; 7 bases are shared with TRBD2. CDR3 length equals 16 residues. Germline lookup yields CDR1 SGHAT and CDR2 FQDESV (reference sequence). With 1 base clipped from V and 4 bases from J, the junction kept 8 bases outside the gene matches.

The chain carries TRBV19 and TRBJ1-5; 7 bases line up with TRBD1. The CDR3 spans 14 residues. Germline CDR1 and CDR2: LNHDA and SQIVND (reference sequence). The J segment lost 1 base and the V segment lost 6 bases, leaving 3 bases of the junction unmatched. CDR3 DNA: TGTGCCAGTAGCCTACAGGGGAGCAATCAGCCCCAGCATTTT. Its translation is CASSLQGSNQPQHF.

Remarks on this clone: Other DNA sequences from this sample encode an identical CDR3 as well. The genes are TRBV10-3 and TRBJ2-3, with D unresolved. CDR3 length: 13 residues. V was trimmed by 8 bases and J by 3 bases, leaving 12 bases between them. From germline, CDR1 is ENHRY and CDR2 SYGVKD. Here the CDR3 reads CAISEGRTDTQYF. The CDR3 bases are TGTGCCATCTCAGAAGGTAGGACAGATACGCAGTATTTT.

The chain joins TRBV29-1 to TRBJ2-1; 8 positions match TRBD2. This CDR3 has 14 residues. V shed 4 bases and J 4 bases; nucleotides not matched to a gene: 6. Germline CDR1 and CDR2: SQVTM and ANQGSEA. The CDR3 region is CSVVFGGVYNEQFF. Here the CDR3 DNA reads TGCAGCGTTGTTTTCGGGGGGGTGTACAATGAGCAGTTCTTC.

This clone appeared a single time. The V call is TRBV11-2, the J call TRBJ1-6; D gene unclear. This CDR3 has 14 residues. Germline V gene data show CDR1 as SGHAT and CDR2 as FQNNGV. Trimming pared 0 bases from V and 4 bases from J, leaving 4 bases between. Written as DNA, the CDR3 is TGTGCCAGCAGCTTAGACACTTATAATTCACCCCTCCACTTT. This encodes CASSLDTYNSPLHF.

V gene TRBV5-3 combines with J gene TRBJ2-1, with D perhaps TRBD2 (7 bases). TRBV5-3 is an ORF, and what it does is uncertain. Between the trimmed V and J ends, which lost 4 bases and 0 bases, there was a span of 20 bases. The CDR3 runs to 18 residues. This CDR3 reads CARSPGASGGSSYNEQFF. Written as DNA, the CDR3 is TGTGCCAGAAGCCCGGGGGCTAGCGGAGGGAGCTCCTACAATGAGCAGTTCTTC.

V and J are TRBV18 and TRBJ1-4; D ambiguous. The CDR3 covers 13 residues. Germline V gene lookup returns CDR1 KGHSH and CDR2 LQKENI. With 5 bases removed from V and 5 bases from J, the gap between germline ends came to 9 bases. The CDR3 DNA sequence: TGTGCCAGCTCAACCGAGCGGAATGAAAAACTGTTTTTT. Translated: CASSTERNEKLFF.

CDR3 DNA: TGTGCCATCAGTGACCCAACCCTAGGGTCCTACGAGCAGTACTTC. It yields the protein CAISDPTLGSYEQYF. This chain links TRBV10-3 with TRBJ2-7; D remains ambiguous. CDR1 ENHRY and CDR2 SYGVKD come from the germline V gene. The CDR3 contains 15 residues. Trimming pared 3 bases from V and 1 base from J, leaving 13 bases between.

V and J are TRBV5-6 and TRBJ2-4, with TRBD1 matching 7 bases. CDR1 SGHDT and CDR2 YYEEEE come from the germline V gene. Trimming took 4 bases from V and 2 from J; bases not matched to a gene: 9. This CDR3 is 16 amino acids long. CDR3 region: CASSIETGTTKNIQYF. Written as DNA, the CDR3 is TGTGCCAGCAGCATCGAGACAGGGACGACCAAAAACATTCAGTACTTC.

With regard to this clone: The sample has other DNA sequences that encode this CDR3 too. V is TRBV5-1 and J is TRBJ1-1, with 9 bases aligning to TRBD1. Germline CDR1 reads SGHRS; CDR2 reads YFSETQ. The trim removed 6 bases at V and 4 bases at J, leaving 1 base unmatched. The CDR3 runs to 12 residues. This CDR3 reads CASTGQGTEAFF. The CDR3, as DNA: TGCGCCAGCACGGGACAGGGCACTGAAGCTTTCTTT.

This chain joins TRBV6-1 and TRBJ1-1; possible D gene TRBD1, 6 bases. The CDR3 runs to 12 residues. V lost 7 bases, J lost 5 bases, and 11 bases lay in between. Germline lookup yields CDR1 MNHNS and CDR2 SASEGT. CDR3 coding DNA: TGTGCCAGCACCATAGGGGGGACTGAAGCTTTCTTT. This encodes CASTIGGTEAFF.

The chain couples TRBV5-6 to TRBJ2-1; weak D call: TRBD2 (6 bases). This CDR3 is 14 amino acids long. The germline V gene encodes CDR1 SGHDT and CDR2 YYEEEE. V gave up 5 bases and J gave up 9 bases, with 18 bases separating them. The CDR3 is CASSPDKWRGEQFF. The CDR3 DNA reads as TGTGCCAGCAGTCCGGACAAATGGCGGGGTGAGCAGTTCTTC.

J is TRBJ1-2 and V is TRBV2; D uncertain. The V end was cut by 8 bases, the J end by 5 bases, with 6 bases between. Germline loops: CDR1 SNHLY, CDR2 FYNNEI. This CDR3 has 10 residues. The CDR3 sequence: CASWEYGYTF. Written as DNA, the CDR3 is TGTGCCAGCTGGGAATATGGCTACACCTTC.

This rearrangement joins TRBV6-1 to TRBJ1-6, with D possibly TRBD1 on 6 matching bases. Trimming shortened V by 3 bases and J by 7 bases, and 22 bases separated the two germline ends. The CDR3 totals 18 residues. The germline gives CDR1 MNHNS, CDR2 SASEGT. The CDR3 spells CASSDRQRQDPKNSPLHF. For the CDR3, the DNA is TGTGCCAGCAGTGACAGGCAAAGACAGGACCCAAAAAATTCACCCCTCCACTTT.

The CDR3 is CATSRAGGQGHEQFF. The CDR3 DNA reads TGTGCCACCAGCAGAGCCGGGGGGCAAGGACATGAGCAGTTCTTC. This chain uses TRBV15 with TRBJ2-1, with a tentative D call TRBD2 (7 bases). Germline CDR1 is LNHNV and CDR2 is YYDKDF (reference sequence). Trimming removed 1 base at V and 8 bases at J, with 15 bases between. CDR3 length: 15 residues. The full variable domain, in which reference TRBV15 and TRBJ2-1 provide the parts outside the CDR3, is DAMVIQNPRYQVTQFGKPVTLSCSQTLNHNVMYWYQQKSSQAPKLLFHYYDKDFNNEADTPDNFQSRRPNTSFCFLDIRSPGLGDTAMYLCATSRAGGQGHEQFFGPGTRLTVL.

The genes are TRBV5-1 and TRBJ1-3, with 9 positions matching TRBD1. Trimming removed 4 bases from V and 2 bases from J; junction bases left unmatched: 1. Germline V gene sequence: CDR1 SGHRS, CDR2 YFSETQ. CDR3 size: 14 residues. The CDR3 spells CASSGTGTGNTIYF. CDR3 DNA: TGCGCCAGCAGCGGGACAGGGACTGGAAACACCATATATTTT.

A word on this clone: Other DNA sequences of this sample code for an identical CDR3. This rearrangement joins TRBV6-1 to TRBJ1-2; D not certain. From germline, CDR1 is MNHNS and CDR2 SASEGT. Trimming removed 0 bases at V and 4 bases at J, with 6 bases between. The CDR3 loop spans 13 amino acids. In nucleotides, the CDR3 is TGTGCCAGCAGTGAAGCAGGGTTCTATGGCTACACCTTC. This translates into CASSEAGFYGYTF.

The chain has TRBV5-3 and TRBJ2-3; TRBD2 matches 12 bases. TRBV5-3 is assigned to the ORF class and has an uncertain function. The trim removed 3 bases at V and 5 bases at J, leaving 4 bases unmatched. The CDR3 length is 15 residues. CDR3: CARSSTSGSGDTQYF. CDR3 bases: TGTGCCAGAAGCTCGACTAGCGGGAGTGGAGATACGCAGTATTTT.

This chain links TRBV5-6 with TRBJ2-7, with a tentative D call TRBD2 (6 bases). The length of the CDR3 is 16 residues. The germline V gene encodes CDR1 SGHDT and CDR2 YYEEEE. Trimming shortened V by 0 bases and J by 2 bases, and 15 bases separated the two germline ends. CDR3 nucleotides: TGTGCCAGCAGCTTGGCCTTTCCTGGCGGGGCCTACGAGCAGTACTTC. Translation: CASSLAFPGGAYEQYF.